The sequence of this T cell receptor beta chain was determined in a study of CD8 T cells in Susac syndrome. The study used treatment-naive patients who had stable or active relapsing-remitting disease as multiple sclerosis controls. J lost 1 base, V lost 0 bases, and 7 bases had no gene match. The CDR3 length is 19 residues. CDR1 and CDR2 (germline): SGHTA, FQGNSA. This clonotype appeared a single time. RNA, at about 0.45 to 1 ug, was reverse transcribed with random hexamers. TCR beta CDR3 was amplified by immunoSEQ multiplex PCR. This amplification extended across 54 Vbeta and 13 Jbeta segments. From the immunoSEQ multiplex PCR reads, TCRdb called clonotypes with MiXCR, one entry per CDR3 protein. The repertoire holds 170,000 or so distinct CDR3 sequences, with roughly 96% as singletons.

The TCR was taken from a human donor with multiple sclerosis. Sequences were obtained from CD8+ T cells from PBMCs. The gene calls are TRBV7-2 and TRBJ2-3; 13 bases line up with TRBD2. CDR3 DNA sequence: TGTGCCAGCAGCTTAGCCATGAGGACTAGCGGGAGTGGCACAGATACGCAGTATTTT. It yields the protein CASSLAMRTSGSGTDTQYF. Based on the CDR3 plus reference TRBV7-2 and TRBJ2-3, the full variable domain is GAGVSQSPSNKVTEKGKDVELRCDPISGHTALYWYRQSLGQGLEFLIYFQGNSAPDKSGLPSDRFSAERTGGSVSTLTIQRTQQEDSAVYLCASSLAMRTSGSGTDTQYFGPGTRLTVL.